One and the same sample provided the 17 T cell receptor beta chains below, sequenced in a study of T cells in Graves' hyperthyroidism and ophthalmopathy. RNA transcripts provided the source from which TCR beta CDR3 regions were amplified. The TCR CDR3 first-round RT-PCR relied on the HTBI primer set. TCRdb fed the multiplex PCR reads into MiXCR, producing one record per CDR3 protein. The table has around 250,000 distinct CDR3 sequences, about a sixth seen once. Specimen: blood. These receptors were obtained from a woman younger than 35 with Graves' ophthalmopathy.

This clonotype came up many times. The gene calls are TRBV3-1 and TRBJ1-3; D perhaps matches TRBD1 (5 bases). The ends were cut back, 3 bases at V and 4 bases at J, with 7 bases in the middle. The CDR3 is 13 amino acids. The germline V gene has CDR1 LGHDT and CDR2 YNNKEL (reference sequence). This CDR3 is CASSQGGGNTIYF. The CDR3 DNA follows: TGTGCCAGCAGCCAGGGGGGAGGAAACACCATATATTTT.

This clonotype was counted at least ten times. CDR3 nucleotides: TGTGCCAGCACCTTCGTAGCGGAGGGAAAACTGTTTTTT. Protein product: CASTFVAEGKLFF. The V call is TRBV12-3 or TRBV12-4, the J call TRBJ1-4; D ambiguous. V was clipped by 7 bases and J by 10 bases, with 16 bases between them. The CDR3 spans 13 residues.

This chain connects TRBV4-1 to TRBJ2-3, with D maybe TRBD1 (6 bases). V was cut by 7 bases and J by 2 bases, with 13 bases left in between. Germline-derived CDR1 and CDR2 are MGHRA and YSYEKL. This CDR3 spans 14 amino acids. CDR3 sequence: CASTYREFTDTQYF. The CDR3 DNA is TGCGCCAGCACGTACAGGGAGTTCACAGATACGCAGTATTTT.

For the CDR3, the DNA is TGTGCCAGCAGTACCCCCGACCTCATGAACACTGAAGCTTTCTTT. The encoded protein is CASSTPDLMNTEAFF. The V and J genes are TRBV28 and TRBJ1-1; D is unresolved. CDR3 length: 15 amino acids. Germline V gene data show CDR1 as MDHEN and CDR2 as SYDVKM. V was shortened by 5 bases and J by 0 bases, with 13 bases between the two germline ends.

This clonotype was picked up many times. The chain has TRBV10-2 and TRBJ1-1; D call uncertain. With 3 bases removed from V and 1 base from J, the gap between germline ends came to 6 bases. Germline V gives CDR1 WSHSY, CDR2 SAAADI. The CDR3 is 13 amino acids. In nucleotides, the CDR3 is TGCGCCAGCAGTGAATACAAGAACACTGAAGCTTTCTTT. This translates into CASSEYKNTEAFF.

This clonotype was seen ten or more times. This rearrangement joins TRBV3-1 to TRBJ2-1; 7 bases align to TRBD2. Germline V gene sequence: CDR1 LGHDT, CDR2 YNNKEL (reference sequence). V trimming: 0 bases; J trimming: 5 bases; junction bases outside the gene matches: 7. The CDR3 has 16 amino acids. The CDR3 DNA sequence: TGTGCCAGCAGCCAAGATTTTGGGGACTACAACAATGAGCAGTTCTTC. As protein: CASSQDFGDYNNEQFF.

This clonotype was counted at least ten times. In DNA form, the CDR3 reads TGTGCCAGCAGCCCCGCTCGAGGTAGCTCGAACACCGGGGAGCTGTTTTTT. Its protein is CASSPARGSSNTGELFF. The chain links TRBV3-1 to TRBJ2-2; D is uncertain. V dropped 4 bases and J dropped 0 bases, with 15 bases sitting between them. Per germline, CDR1 LGHDT and CDR2 YNNKEL (reference sequence). CDR3 size: 17 residues.

Points on this clonotype: Possible read error: a much larger clone is one base away. This chain links TRBV18 with TRBJ2-7, with D possibly matching TRBD2 (7 bases). The V gene lost 1 base and the J gene lost 5 bases, with 12 bases spanning the gap. Germline CDR1 and CDR2: KGHSH and LQKENI. CDR3 length equals 14 residues. CDR3 region: CASSPLGGLNEQYF. The CDR3 region has the DNA TGTGCCAGCTCACCACTGGGGGGGCTCAACGAGCAGTACTTC.

This clonotype showed up many times. This chain uses TRBV7-9 with TRBJ2-3, with D possibly matching TRBD1 (6 bases). Trimming took off 6 bases at V and 2 bases at J, with 12 bases between the two ends. This CDR3 contains 14 residues. Germline-derived CDR1 and CDR2 are SEHNR and FQNEAQ (reference sequence). CDR3 nucleotides: TGTGCCAGCAGATCAGGGGTCCCCACAGATACGCAGTATTTT. This sequence encodes CASRSGVPTDTQYF.

The V and J genes are TRBV6-5 and TRBJ2-3; no reliable D call. The CDR3 extends over 16 amino acids. Trimming stripped 0 bases from V and 0 bases from J, with 10 bases between. CDR1 is MNHEY, CDR2 SVGAGI, per germline. CDR3 residues: CASSYSKRPSTDTQYF. CDR3 DNA: TGTGCCAGCAGTTACTCGAAGCGACCCAGCACAGATACGCAGTATTTT.

The V and J genes are TRBV20-1 and TRBJ2-1, with a possible D match to TRBD1 (5 bases). The germline V gene encodes CDR1 DFQATT and CDR2 SNEGSKA (reference sequence). Trimming left V 3 bases short and J 3 bases short, with 18 bases between. The CDR3 consists of 16 residues. CDR3 DNA: TGCAGTGCTAGTTCCTCAGGGCGTGGTGGCTACAATGAGCAGTTCTTC. This gives the protein CSASSSGRGGYNEQFF.

The rearrangement joins TRBV19 to TRBJ2-7; 11 bases align to TRBD1. CDR1 and CDR2 (germline): LNHDA, SQIVND (reference sequence). The CDR3 length is 14 residues. The ends lost 5 bases at V and 7 bases at J; junction bases unmatched: 7. CDR3 amino acids: CASSFGQGAEEQYF. CDR3 DNA: TGTGCCAGTAGTTTCGGACAGGGGGCGGAGGAGCAGTACTTC.

This clonotype was counted many times. The chain joins TRBV3-1 to TRBJ2-5; perhaps TRBD2 as D (7 bases). CDR3 length: 15 amino acids. Germline V gene lookup returns CDR1 LGHDT and CDR2 YNNKEL (reference sequence). Trimming shortened V by 5 bases and J by 2 bases, and 15 bases separated the two germline ends. DNA of the CDR3: TGTGCCAGCAGCGAGCCGGGGGGCGGTCAAGAGACCCAGTACTTC. Its protein product is CASSEPGGGQETQYF.

The table lists this clonotype with many counts. The genes are TRBV5-6 and TRBJ1-1, with TRBD1 matching over 9 bases. This CDR3 has 14 residues. Germline V gives CDR1 SGHDT, CDR2 YYEEEE. Trimming cost V 3 bases and J 10 bases; bases outside gene matches: 10. The CDR3 loop reads CASSSTGQGSGAFF. CDR3 nucleotide sequence: TGTGCCAGCAGCTCCACGGGACAGGGTAGCGGAGCTTTCTTT.

This clonotype was seen repeatedly, ten times or more. This rearrangement joins TRBV7-8 to TRBJ1-5; 9 nucleotides align to TRBD1. With 6 bases clipped from V and 7 bases from J, the junction kept 7 bases outside the gene matches. Germline V gene lookup returns CDR1 SGHVS and CDR2 FQNEAQ. This CDR3 is 14 amino acids long. The CDR3 DNA sequence: TGTGCCAGCAGACGCGGACAGGGGTCACAGCCCCAGCATTTT. Residues: CASRRGQGSQPQHF.

There are a few counts of this clonotype. The V call is TRBV3-1, the J call TRBJ1-4, with a weak D call TRBD1 (6 bases). V was trimmed by 3 bases and J by 8 bases, leaving 13 bases between them. The germline CDR1 and CDR2 sequences are LGHDT and YNNKEL (reference sequence). This CDR3 contains 14 residues. Here the CDR3 reads CASSHTGLVEKLFF. CDR3 nucleotides: TGTGCCAGCAGCCACACAGGGTTAGTGGAAAAACTGTTTTTT.

This clonotype has ten or more counts. The V and J genes are TRBV20-1 and TRBJ2-6, with a possible D match to TRBD2 (5 bases). Trimming stripped 0 bases from V and 2 bases from J, with 5 bases between. The CDR3 contains 14 residues. In germline, CDR1 is DFQATT, CDR2 SNEGSKA (reference sequence). CDR3 DNA: TGCAGTGCTAGAGACGGGGCTGGGGCCAACGTCCTGACTTTC. Translating gives CSARDGAGANVLTF.